This T cell receptor beta chain originates from a study of cytomegalovirus exposure and HLA in healthy donors. Germline V lookup: CDR1 SGHRS, CDR2 YFSETQ. The CDR3 totals 14 residues. Unrecorded immune exposure was likely among donors, who were nominally healthy when sampled. Remarks on this clone: No antigen is known for it.

Notes on the study in general: It has been reported that TCR beta sequences accurately predicted the HLA-A and HLA-B alleles of most subjects. The authors confirmed in vitro that three CMV-associated chains were specific for CMV antigens.

Amplification used 60 Vbeta primers and 13 Jbeta primers. Clones were read by immunoSEQ multiplex PCR, and TCRdb kept only the in-frame ones, dropping some. The repertoire holds tens of thousands of clones, 75% to 90% seen once, with around 2.3% in the top ten. This chain connects TRBV5-1 to TRBJ2-5; TRBD1 is a possible D gene (5 bases). The closer fit of TRBJ2-7 to the DNA end suggests the J call may be wrong. This receptor was taken from a young man in good health and CMV-seronegative. The sequencing input was PBMCs. CDR3: CASSSQGALDEQYF. The CDR3 nucleotides are TGCGCCAGCAGCTCCCAGGGCGCCCTAGACGAGCAGTACTTC.